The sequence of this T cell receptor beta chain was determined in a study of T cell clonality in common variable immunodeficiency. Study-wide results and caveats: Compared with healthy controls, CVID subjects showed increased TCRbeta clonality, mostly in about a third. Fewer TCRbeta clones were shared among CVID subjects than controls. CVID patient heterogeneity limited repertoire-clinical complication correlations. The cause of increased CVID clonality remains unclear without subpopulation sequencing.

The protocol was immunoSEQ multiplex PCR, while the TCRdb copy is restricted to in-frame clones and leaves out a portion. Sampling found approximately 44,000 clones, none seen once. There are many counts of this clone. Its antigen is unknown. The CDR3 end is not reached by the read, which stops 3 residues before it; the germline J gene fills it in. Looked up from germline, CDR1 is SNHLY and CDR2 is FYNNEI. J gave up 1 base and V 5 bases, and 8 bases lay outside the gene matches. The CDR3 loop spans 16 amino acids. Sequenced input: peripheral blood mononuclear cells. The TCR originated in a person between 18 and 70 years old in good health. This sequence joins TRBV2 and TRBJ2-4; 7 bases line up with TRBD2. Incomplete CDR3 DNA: TGTGCCAGCAGTCCCCTAAGCGGGGCGGCCAAAAACATT. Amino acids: CASSPLSGAAKNI. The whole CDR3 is CASSPLSGAAKNIQYF.